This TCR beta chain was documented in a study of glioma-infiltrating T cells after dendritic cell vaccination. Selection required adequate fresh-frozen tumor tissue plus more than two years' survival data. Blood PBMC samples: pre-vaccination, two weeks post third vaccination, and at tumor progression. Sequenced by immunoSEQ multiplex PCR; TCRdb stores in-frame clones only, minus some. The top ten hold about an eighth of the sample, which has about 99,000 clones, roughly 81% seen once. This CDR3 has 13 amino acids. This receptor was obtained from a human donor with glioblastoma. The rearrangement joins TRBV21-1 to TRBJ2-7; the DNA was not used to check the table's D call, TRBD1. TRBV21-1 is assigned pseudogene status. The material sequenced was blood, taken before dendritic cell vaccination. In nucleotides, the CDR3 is TGTGCCAGCAGCAACTCTAACAGCTACGAGCAGTACTTC. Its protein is CASSNSNSYEQYF.